Reported below is one TCR beta chain. The source of the sample is a study of T cell changes during pregnancy in multiple sclerosis. The method was immunoSEQ multiplex PCR; TCRdb's version includes in-frame clones alone and lacks a portion of them. The sample has 60,000 or so clones; about 90% are singletons. The CDR3 extends over 15 amino acids. V lost 5 bases and J lost 3; bases outside the gene matches: 4. The germline CDR1 and CDR2 sequences are SGHTA and FQGNSA. The V gene is TRBV7-2, the J gene TRBJ1-4; 9 nucleotides agree with TRBD1. Sequenced material: CD4+ T cells from peripheral blood mononuclear cells, taken after pregnancy. The TCR sequence derives from a female donor in good health, enrolled as a control in a pregnancy study. The DNA of the CDR3 is TGTGCCAGCAGCGCTTGGACAGGGGCTAATGAAAAACTGTTTTTT. Translation: CASSAWTGANEKLFF.